The entry below describes one T cell receptor (beta chain). Its cognate antigen is unknown. Clones were read by immunoSEQ multiplex PCR, and TCRdb kept only the in-frame ones, dropping some. The sample contains about 51,000 clones, around 84% of which appear only once. This record comes from a study of PD-L1 blockade in urothelial cancer. Time point described: pretreatment peripheral blood. The diagnosis in patients was locally advanced or metastatic urothelial carcinoma. The ends were cut back, 1 base at V and 5 bases at J, with 6 bases in the middle. Germline V CDR1 and CDR2: SGHTA, FQGTGA. There are 13 residues in the CDR3. Study-wide results and caveats: At 3 weeks on treatment, tumor-associated clones expanded more with durable benefit.

The sequencing used PBMCs, collected around atezolizumab (anti-PD-L1) treatment. This chain uses TRBV7-3 with TRBJ2-1; D remains ambiguous. The TCR sequence derives from a man between 60 and 75 years old with urothelial cancer. CDR3 bases: TGTGCCAGCAGCTTAAACCCAGACAATGAGCAGTTCTTC. Amino acid sequence: CASSLNPDNEQFF.